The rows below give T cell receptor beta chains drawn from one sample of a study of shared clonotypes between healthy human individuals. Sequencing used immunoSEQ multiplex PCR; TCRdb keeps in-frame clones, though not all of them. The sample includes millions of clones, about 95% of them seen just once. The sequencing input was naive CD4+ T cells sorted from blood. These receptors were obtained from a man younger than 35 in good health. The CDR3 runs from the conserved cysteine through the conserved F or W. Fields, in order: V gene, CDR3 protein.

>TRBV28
CASSSPRTGANVLTF
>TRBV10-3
CAMGGGFNEQFF
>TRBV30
CAWKPPGTGVTEAFF
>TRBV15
CATSRERDQPQHF
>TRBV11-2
CASSLAARGWEQYF
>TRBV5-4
CASSLVGQGFYEQYF
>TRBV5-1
CASSLGGLGEKLFF
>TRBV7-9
CASSLDRSNQPQHF
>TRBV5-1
CASSLHYPTMDEQFF
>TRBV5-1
CASSPDSKLGYTF
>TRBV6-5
CASRFSFGDLNEQYF
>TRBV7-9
CASSRDTGGYNEQFF
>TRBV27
CASSYQGGGNSPLHF
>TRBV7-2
CASSLGPVTGGHEQYF
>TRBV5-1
CASSLGGLDGELFF
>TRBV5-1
CASTRGGAGEETQYF
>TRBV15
CATSREYSVYQPQHF
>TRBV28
CASRRGGQGGEKLFF
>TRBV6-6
CASRQQETQYF